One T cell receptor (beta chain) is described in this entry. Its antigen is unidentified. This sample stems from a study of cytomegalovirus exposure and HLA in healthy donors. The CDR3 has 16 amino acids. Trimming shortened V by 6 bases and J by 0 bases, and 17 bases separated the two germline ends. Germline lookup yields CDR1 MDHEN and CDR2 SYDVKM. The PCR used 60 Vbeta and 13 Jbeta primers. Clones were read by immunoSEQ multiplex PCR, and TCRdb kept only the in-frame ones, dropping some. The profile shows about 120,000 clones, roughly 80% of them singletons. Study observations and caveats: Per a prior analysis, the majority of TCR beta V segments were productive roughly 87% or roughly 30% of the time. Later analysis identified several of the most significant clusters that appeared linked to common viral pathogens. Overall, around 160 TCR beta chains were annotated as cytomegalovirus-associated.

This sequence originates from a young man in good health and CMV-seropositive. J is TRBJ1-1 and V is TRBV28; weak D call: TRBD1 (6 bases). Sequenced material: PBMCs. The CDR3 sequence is CASSYPRGHLNTEAFF. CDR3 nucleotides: TGTGCCAGCAGCTACCCCCGGGGACACCTGAACACTGAAGCTTTCTTT.